One T cell receptor (beta chain) is described in this entry. Its antigen is not identified. This entry belongs to a study of T cell responses to AZD1222 COVID-19 vaccine. The protocol was immunoSEQ multiplex PCR, while the TCRdb copy is restricted to in-frame clones and leaves out a portion. The repertoire holds 180,000 or so clones, with around 90% as singletons. Whether given at about 4 or about 12 weeks, second doses were pooled. Regarding the study as a whole: Females outnumbered males among donors, who were mostly white British; clonal diversity was possibly underestimated. As reported, nearly half of all spike-specific TCRs target variant regions that are unmutated. Sampling that yielded the repertoires occurred only after the peak T cell response.

This specimen was peripheral blood, taken 28 days after the second AZD1222 dose. This clonotype originated in an adult who received the AZD1222 COVID-19 vaccine.

CDR3 nucleotides: TGTGCCAGCAGGCCCCCGTTCCCGGTGAACACTGAAGCTTTCTTT. Its protein is CASRPPFPVNTEAFF. V gene TRBV25-1 combines with J gene TRBJ1-1; D not certain. CDR3 size: 15 residues. Germline CDR1 is MGHDK and CDR2 is SYGVNS. Trimming took 6 bases from V and 0 from J, leaving 14 bases between them.